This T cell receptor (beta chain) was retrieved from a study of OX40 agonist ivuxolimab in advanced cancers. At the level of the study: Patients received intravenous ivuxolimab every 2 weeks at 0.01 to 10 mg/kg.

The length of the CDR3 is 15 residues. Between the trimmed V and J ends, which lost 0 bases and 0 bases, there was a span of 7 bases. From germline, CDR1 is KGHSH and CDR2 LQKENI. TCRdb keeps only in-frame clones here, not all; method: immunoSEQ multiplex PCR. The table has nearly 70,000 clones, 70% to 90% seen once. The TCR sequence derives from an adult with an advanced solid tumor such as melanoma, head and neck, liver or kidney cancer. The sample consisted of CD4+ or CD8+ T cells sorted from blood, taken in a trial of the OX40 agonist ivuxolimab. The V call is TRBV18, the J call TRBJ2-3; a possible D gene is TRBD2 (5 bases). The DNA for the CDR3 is TGTGCCAGCTCACCACCAAGGGAGAGCACAGATACGCAGTATTTT. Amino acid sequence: CASSPPRESTDTQYF.